The 31 T cell receptor beta chains given below trace back to one sample, sequenced in a study of T cell repertoires in cytomegalovirus infection (dated by TCRdb to the late 2010s). Antigens for these TCRs are unknown. The instrument given in TCRdb is Illumina HiSeq 1500. In-frame beta chains were kept once TCRdb had trimmed the public reads at Q25 with fastp and called clones with MiXCR. A single entry per CDR3 protein holds the most common genes and DNA from its merged rows. The sample table records about half a million distinct CDR3 sequences; roughly a third of these occur just once. The top ten hold about a sixth of the sample. The treatment or condition tag for this specimen amounts to: in vitro stimulation with specific CMV peptide epitopes to enrich CMV-specific T cells. The material sequenced was cultured PBMCs, taken from culture after CMV antigen stimulation. All receptors come from a human donor in good health (CMV status not recorded). Some clones in this sample may be carry-over from other donors' samples.

This clonotype has a count of ten or more. The chain combines TRBV7-2 with TRBJ2-2; possible D gene TRBD2, 5 bases. Germline CDR1 SGHTA, CDR2 FQGNSA. This CDR3 has 15 amino acids. V was clipped by 6 bases and J by 0 bases, with 11 bases between them. This CDR3 reads CASSFVLANTGELFF. The CDR3 DNA is TGTGCCAGCAGTTTCGTACTAGCGAACACCGGGGAGCTGTTTTTT. The variable domain in full, completed from reference TRBV7-2 and TRBJ2-2, reads GAGVSQSPSNKVTEKGKDVELRCDPISGHTALYWYRQSLGQGLEFLIYFQGNSAPDKSGLPSDRFSAERTGGSVSTLTIQRTQQEDSAVYLCASSFVLANTGELFFGEGSRLTVL.

This clonotype occurred a few times. The chain recombines TRBV6-2 or TRBV6-3 with TRBJ2-1; TRBD2 aligns across 11 bases. CDR3 length equals 14 residues. With V trimmed by 8 bases and J by 8 bases, 8 bases remained unmatched. In germline, CDR1 is MNHEY, CDR2 SVGEGT. The CDR3 sequence: CASLLAGVTDEQFF. Written as DNA, the CDR3 is TGTGCCAGCCTACTAGCGGGAGTCACCGATGAGCAGTTCTTC.

This chain joins TRBV7-2 and TRBJ2-5, with TRBD2 identical over 7 bases. From germline, CDR1 is SGHTA and CDR2 FQGNSA. This CDR3 comprises 16 residues. Unmatched junction bases numbered 13, after V lost 4 bases and J lost 5 bases. CDR3 coding DNA: TGTGCCAGCAGCTCCCAGCCCCCGGACGGGAGGGAGACCCAGTACTTC. Amino acids: CASSSQPPDGRETQYF.

The gene calls are TRBV11-1 and TRBJ2-1, with 11 nucleotides matching TRBD2. The V segment lost 6 bases and the J segment 6 bases; nucleotides outside the gene matches: 10. Germline values: CDR1 SGHAT, CDR2 FQDESV (reference sequence). This CDR3 is built from 16 residues. CDR3: CASRGRSGRETNEQFF. The CDR3 DNA sequence: TGTGCCAGCAGGGGACGTAGCGGGAGGGAGACCAATGAGCAGTTCTTC. The complete variable domain, with remaining parts taken from reference TRBV11-1 and TRBJ2-1, reads EAEVAQSPRYKITEKSQAVAFWCDPISGHATLYWYRQILGQGPELLVQFQDESVVDDSQLPKDRFSAERLKGVDSTLKIQPAELGDSAMYLCASRGRSGRETNEQFFGPGTRLTVL.

This chain links TRBV7-2 with TRBJ1-3, with D possibly matching TRBD1 (5 bases). V was pared by 4 bases and J by 8 bases, with 15 bases between. The germline gives CDR1 SGHTA, CDR2 FQGNSA. This CDR3 comprises 14 residues. CDR3 amino acids: CASSWDRLRDTIYF. DNA for the CDR3: TGTGCCAGCAGCTGGGACCGCCTTCGGGACACCATATATTTT.

This clonotype was seen more than once but under ten times. The chain uses TRBV6-2 or TRBV6-3 and TRBJ2-7, with 7 bases fitting TRBD1. Germline assignment: CDR1 MNHEY and CDR2 SVGEGT. This CDR3 has 15 amino acids. V dropped 5 bases and J dropped 7; count of bases not matched to a gene: 14. The DNA for the CDR3 is TGTGCCAGCAGTGACCTCGGGACAGTGGGCGGGGAGCAGTACTTC. Encoded protein: CASSDLGTVGGEQYF.

This clonotype has just a few counts. V and J are TRBV20-1 and TRBJ2-5, with TRBD2 matching over 12 bases. Germline V gene lookup returns CDR1 DFQATT and CDR2 SNEGSKA (reference sequence). CDR3 length: 15 amino acids. The CDR3: CSQLQTSGSQETQYF. Written as DNA, the CDR3 is TGCAGCCAACTCCAGACTAGCGGGAGCCAAGAGACCCAGTACTTC.

J is TRBJ1-1 and V is TRBV7-6, with D maybe TRBD1 (5 bases). CDR1 is SGHVS, CDR2 FNYEAQ, per germline. The CDR3 totals 16 residues. Trimming cost V 0 bases and J 2 bases, with 13 bases left between them. CDR3 sequence: CASSLASVDRNTEAFF. The CDR3 coding sequence is TGTGCCAGCAGCTTAGCGTCTGTTGACAGAAACACTGAAGCTTTCTTT. Variable domain in full (rest from reference TRBV7-6 and TRBJ1-1): GAGVSQSPRYKVTKRGQDVALRCDPISGHVSLYWYRQALGQGPEFLTYFNYEAQQDKSGLPNDRFSAERPEGSISTLTIQRTEQRDSAMYRCASSLASVDRNTEAFFGQGTRLTVV.

This clonotype has ten or more counts. V and J are TRBV7-2 and TRBJ2-1; TRBD1 might be the D (5 bases). Germline V gene sequence: CDR1 SGHTA, CDR2 FQGNSA. The CDR3 runs to 15 residues. The V end was cut by 4 bases, the J end by 7 bases, with 17 bases between. Here the CDR3 DNA reads TGTGCCAGCAGCTCGTCTAGAAGGGGCGTGAATGAGCAGTTCTTC. It is translated as CASSSSRRGVNEQFF.

This clonotype has a count of ten or more. The V gene is TRBV6-1, the J gene TRBJ1-2; D unresolved. This CDR3 spans 13 amino acids. Trimming cost V 3 bases and J 4 bases, with 9 bases left between them. Per the germline V gene, CDR1 is MNHNS and CDR2 is SASEGT. In DNA form, the CDR3 reads TGTGCCAGCAGTGAGCGACCGCTCTATGGCTACACCTTC. This gives the protein CASSERPLYGYTF.

This clonotype occurred once. The genes are TRBV18 and TRBJ1-1, with TRBD1 matching over 9 bases. The V and J ends lost 3 bases and 4 bases, in that order; junction bases with no gene match: 9. Germline CDR1 KGHSH, CDR2 LQKENI. CDR3 length: 16 amino acids. As DNA, the CDR3 is TGTGCCAGCTCACCCGAGTCAGGGACAGGGAGCACTGAAGCTTTCTTT. Translation: CASSPESGTGSTEAFF.

There are a few counts of this clonotype. The chain links TRBV7-9 to TRBJ2-1; 7 bases line up with TRBD2. Germline V lookup: CDR1 SEHNR, CDR2 FQNEAQ (reference sequence). The CDR3 is 12 residues long. J gave up 7 bases and V 5 bases, and 2 bases lay outside the gene matches. The CDR3 coding sequence is TGTGCCAGCAGCGGGGGGGGGAATGAGCAGTTCTTC. Its protein product is CASSGGGNEQFF.

The rearrangement links TRBV7-2 to TRBJ2-1; 7 bases align to TRBD2. The V gene end was trimmed by 4 bases and the J gene end by 8 bases; junction bases not matched to a gene: 20. The germline gives CDR1 SGHTA, CDR2 FQGNSA. The CDR3 has 18 amino acids. The CDR3 region has the DNA TGTGCCAGCAGCTCCCGGGCAGCGGGGCGGACCCTGGGTCATGAGCAGTTCTTC. The encoded protein is CASSSRAAGRTLGHEQFF.

This clonotype was seen a handful of times. The rearrangement uses TRBV4-3 and TRBJ2-3; 11 nucleotides align to TRBD1. Per germline, CDR1 LGHNA and CDR2 YSLEER. Trimming took 0 bases from V and 4 from J; bases not matched to a gene: 3. The CDR3 runs to 16 residues. The CDR3 sequence: CASSQEGTGGSDTQYF. The CDR3 DNA reads as TGCGCCAGCAGCCAAGAGGGGACAGGGGGTTCAGATACGCAGTATTTT.

This clonotype was observed at least ten times. The chain couples TRBV7-2 to TRBJ2-3, with a weak D call TRBD1 (6 bases). CDR1 and CDR2 from the germline V gene are SGHTA and FQGNSA. The V end was cut by 5 bases, the J end by 1 base, with 13 bases between. The length of the CDR3 is 15 residues. The CDR3 bases are TGTGCCAGCAGCCCCTTGGCAGGGGGCACAGATACGCAGTATTTT. Translation: CASSPLAGGTDTQYF.

This chain joins TRBV27 and TRBJ1-5; D unclear. The CDR3 consists of 13 residues. The V end was cut by 3 bases, the J end by 4 bases, with 7 bases between. Germline-derived CDR1 and CDR2 are MNHEY and SMNVEV (reference sequence). For the CDR3, the DNA is TGTGCCAGCAGTTTGTTCGGGAATCAGCCCCAGCATTTT. This sequence encodes CASSLFGNQPQHF.

The rearrangement uses TRBV12-3 or TRBV12-4 and TRBJ1-3, with 8 bases aligning to TRBD1. V was clipped by 6 bases and J by 3 bases; unmatched bases: 4. There are 14 residues in the CDR3. CDR3 in amino acids: CASRLDRVGNTIYF. CDR3 in DNA: TGTGCCAGCAGACTGGACAGGGTTGGAAACACCATATATTTT.

The chain links TRBV6-2 or TRBV6-3 to TRBJ2-2; TRBD2 matches 10 bases. Germline loops: CDR1 MNHEY, CDR2 SVGEGT. V lost 10 bases and J lost 3; bases outside the gene matches: 14. This CDR3 spans 17 amino acids. Written as DNA, the CDR3 is TGTGCCACCGAACGGCTAGCGGGAGCGGTGGACACCGGGGAGCTGTTTTTT. Protein: CATERLAGAVDTGELFF.

This clonotype has more than one count but fewer than ten. J is TRBJ2-1 and V is TRBV7-2, with D tentatively TRBD2 (5 bases). The CDR3 contains 20 residues. With 1 base removed from V and 4 bases from J, the gap between germline ends came to 26 bases. From germline, CDR1 is SGHTA and CDR2 FQGNSA. In DNA, the CDR3 is TGTGCCAGCAGCTTAGGAACTAGGGATTGGGCGACGATTGGTTACAATGAGCAGTTCTTC. Protein: CASSLGTRDWATIGYNEQFF.

There are many counts of this clonotype. The chain employs TRBV7-2 and TRBJ2-3; D is uncertain. CDR3 length: 15 amino acids. V lost 1 base to trimming and J lost 6 bases, with 14 bases between them. Germline CDR1 and CDR2: SGHTA and FQGNSA. CDR3 sequence reads: CASSLGAGLADTQYF. The CDR3 DNA follows: TGTGCCAGCAGCTTAGGGGCAGGTTTAGCCGATACGCAGTATTTT.

The V call is TRBV6-6, the J call TRBJ2-7; 13 bases fit TRBD2. Germline values: CDR1 MNHNY, CDR2 SVGAGI (reference sequence). This CDR3 spans 16 amino acids. V lost 0 bases and J lost 4; bases outside the gene matches: 3. The CDR3 protein is CASSYSTSGRRYEQYV. The DNA for the CDR3 is TGTGCCAGCAGTTACTCGACTAGCGGGAGGAGGTACGAGCAGTACGTC.

The chain joins TRBV27 to TRBJ2-2; TRBD2 matches 9 bases. Per the germline V gene, CDR1 is MNHEY and CDR2 is SMNVEV (reference sequence). The J segment lost 0 bases and the V segment lost 7 bases, leaving 3 bases of the junction unmatched. CDR3 length equals 15 residues. CDR3 in amino acids: CASTRLAANTGELFF. As DNA, the CDR3 is TGTGCCAGCACTCGACTAGCGGCGAACACCGGGGAGCTGTTTTTT.

Details on this clonotype: Being one base from a much bigger clone, this may be a read error. The rearrangement links TRBV27 to TRBJ1-1; D is unclear. CDR1 MNHEY and CDR2 SMNVEV come from the germline V gene (reference sequence). V dropped 6 bases and J dropped 7 bases, with 18 bases sitting between them. CDR3 length: 14 amino acids. CDR3 in amino acids: CASSRPPGQCEAFF. The CDR3 nucleotides are TGTGCCAGCAGCCGACCCCCCGGGCAGTGTGAAGCTTTCTTT.

This clonotype showed up just a few times. V gene TRBV5-1 combines with J gene TRBJ2-5; weak D call: TRBD1 (5 bases). V was shortened by 4 bases and J by 5 bases, with 12 bases between the two germline ends. The CDR3 contains 13 residues. The germline V gene encodes CDR1 SGHRS and CDR2 YFSETQ. Written as DNA, the CDR3 is TGCGCCAGCAGCAGGGGCCCTGAGGAGACCCAGTACTTC. Translating gives CASSRGPEETQYF.

This chain links TRBV11-2 with TRBJ1-1; 9 positions agree with TRBD1. V shed 5 bases and J 3 bases; nucleotides not matched to a gene: 10. Germline-derived CDR1 and CDR2 are SGHAT and FQNNGV. The CDR3 is 16 residues long. The CDR3 DNA follows: TGTGCCAGCAGCACTCTTTCGGGACAGGGAGACACTGAAGCTTTCTTT. Translated: CASSTLSGQGDTEAFF.

The chain has TRBV10-3 and TRBJ2-5; 7 nucleotides agree with TRBD1. V lost 3 bases and J lost 3; bases outside the gene matches: 7. Looked up from germline, CDR1 is ENHRY and CDR2 is SYGVKD. The CDR3 has 15 residues. The CDR3 protein is CAISDPTTGKETQYF. The CDR3 coding sequence is TGTGCCATCAGTGATCCTACGACAGGGAAAGAGACCCAGTACTTC.

This clonotype was found a few times. The chain links TRBV7-2 to TRBJ1-2; D gene ambiguous. The CDR3 runs to 14 residues. Germline CDR1 SGHTA, CDR2 FQGNSA. V lost 0 bases to trimming and J lost 6 bases, with 11 bases between them. The CDR3 DNA sequence: TGTGCCAGCAGCTTAGCGTCGGAGTTGGATGGCTACACCTTC. Its protein is CASSLASELDGYTF.

The rearrangement uses TRBV20-1 and TRBJ1-1; 7 bases match TRBD1. The V segment lost 4 bases and the J segment 8 bases; nucleotides outside the gene matches: 4. Per germline, CDR1 DFQATT and CDR2 SNEGSKA (reference sequence). The CDR3 consists of 11 residues. The CDR3 nucleotides are TGCAGTGCTAAGGGGACAGCCGAAGCTTTCTTT. As protein: CSAKGTAEAFF.

The chain employs TRBV28 and TRBJ2-3; 7 bases are a match to TRBD2. This CDR3 has 14 amino acids. Germline-derived CDR1 and CDR2 are MDHEN and SYDVKM. V shed 9 bases and J 3 bases; nucleotides not matched to a gene: 9. Here the CDR3 DNA reads TGTGCCAGTTTTGGGAGGGGAGGAACAGATACGCAGTATTTT. It yields the protein CASFGRGGTDTQYF.

This clonotype has a handful of counts. This chain joins TRBV10-3 and TRBJ1-2, with TRBD1 matching over 7 bases. The V gene end was trimmed by 6 bases and the J gene end by 3 bases; junction bases not matched to a gene: 10. The V gene's germline CDR1 is ENHRY and CDR2 SYGVKD. This CDR3 has 15 residues. This CDR3 reads CAISVGTARDYGYTF. CDR3 bases: TGTGCCATCAGCGTCGGGACAGCCAGAGACTATGGCTACACCTTC.

The chain has TRBV19 and TRBJ1-6; no clear D. In germline, CDR1 is LNHDA, CDR2 SQIVND (reference sequence). The CDR3 totals 17 residues. V lost 5 bases, J lost 9 bases, and 23 bases lay in between. The CDR3 nucleotides read TGTGCCAGTAGTTTCACGGGCCCCATGGTCATTGGTTCACCCCTCCACTTT. Its translation: CASSFTGPMVIGSPLHF.